The clone carrying this TCR beta chain has just a few counts. Its antigen is as yet unknown. Sequencing used cDNA as its template, made by extracting RNA and reverse transcribing it. Some clones are missing from TCRdb's copy, which holds only in-frame ones; the method was immunoSEQ multiplex PCR. The table shows 200,000 to 250,000 clones, with around 43% occurring only once. Treatment meaning: oral pan-JAK inhibitor, 5-10 mg twice daily. This entry belongs to a study of CD8+ T cells in alopecia areata. Study findings and constraints: Normal skin contains resident alphabeta T cells, and these are also sequenced in scalp samples.

The CDR3 loop spans 13 amino acids. CDR1 is MGHDK and CDR2 is SYGVNS in the germline V gene. V lost 8 bases and J lost 7; bases outside the gene matches: 6. The starting material was CD4+ T cells sorted from blood, obtained at approximately week 36, from a patient treated with tofacitinib. This chain uses TRBV25-1 with TRBJ2-1; 9 bases are shared with TRBD1. This sequence was found in a human donor with alopecia areata. The CDR3 nucleotides read TGTGCCAGCTCCCGGGACAGGGTTAATGAGCAGTTCTTC. Its protein is CASSRDRVNEQFF.